The 10 T cell receptor beta chains below were found in one sample sequenced in a study of T-cell reconstitution after alpha-beta-depleted transplantation in children. Using unique molecular identifiers, the investigators prepared the TCRbeta library. TCRdb re-derived calls from the PCR reads in MiXCR, one entry per CDR3 protein. The repertoire holds around 450,000 distinct CDR3 sequences, with around 15% as singletons. The input for sequencing was PBMCs, mostly from graft donor cells, taken 360 days after TCRalphabeta/CD19-depleted stem cell transplant. These TCRs come from a boy in the first two years of life who had a stem cell transplant for Wiskott-Aldrich syndrome, so the T cells may come from the graft donor.

This clonotype appeared a few times. The V and J genes are TRBV5-1 and TRBJ2-7, with TRBD2 matching 8 bases. After removal of 2 bases from V and 4 bases from J, the junction contained 8 bases not matched to a gene. Germline assignment: CDR1 SGHRS and CDR2 YFSETQ. The CDR3 spans 15 residues. CDR3 in amino acids: CASSFLGSGEYEQYF. For the CDR3, the DNA is TGCGCCAGCAGCTTCTTGGGTAGCGGGGAATACGAGCAGTACTTC.

This clonotype was counted only a few times. The chain couples TRBV4-3 to TRBJ1-1, with D unresolved. Germline assignment: CDR1 LGHNA and CDR2 YSLEER. V was cut by 0 bases and J by 5 bases, with 1 base left in between. The CDR3 has 11 amino acids. Written as DNA, the CDR3 is TGCGCCAGCAGCCAAGATACTGAAGCTTTCTTT. As protein: CASSQDTEAFF.

A few counts support this clonotype. The DNA for the CDR3 is TGTGCCAGCAGTTTCGGGACGGGATATGCCCAGCATTTT. Translation gives CASSFGTGYAQHF. V usage is TRBV28 and J usage is TRBJ1-5; D perhaps matches TRBD1 (5 bases). There are 13 residues in the CDR3. Per germline, CDR1 MDHEN and CDR2 SYDVKM. V was clipped by 3 bases and J by 11 bases, with 14 bases between them.

The chain has TRBV28 and TRBJ1-6; the D is unclear. Per the germline V gene, CDR1 is MDHEN and CDR2 is SYDVKM. The CDR3 has 16 residues. The V and J ends lost 6 bases and 4 bases respectively, with 16 bases between them. The CDR3 region has the DNA TGTGCCAGCAGCCCCCCCGGCAGCACGTATAATTCACCCCTCCACTTT. Protein product: CASSPPGSTYNSPLHF.

This clonotype was observed many times. The rearrangement links TRBV27 to TRBJ1-4, with a possible D match to TRBD1 (5 bases). V lost 3 bases and J 8 bases, leaving 16 bases between the germline ends. CDR1 MNHEY and CDR2 SMNVEV come from the germline V gene (reference sequence). There are 15 residues in the CDR3. The DNA for the CDR3 is TGTGCCAGCAGTTTGGGTCCGGGGACTAGAGAAAAACTGTTTTTT. Translating gives CASSLGPGTREKLFF.

The chain couples TRBV25-1 to TRBJ2-1; 7 nucleotides line up with TRBD2. The V segment lost 6 bases and the J segment 3 bases; nucleotides outside the gene matches: 8. Germline CDR1 reads MGHDK; CDR2 reads SYGVNS. The CDR3 extends over 15 amino acids. The CDR3: CASRSSGGFYNEQFF. In DNA, the CDR3 is TGTGCCAGCAGATCCTCGGGAGGTTTCTACAATGAGCAGTTCTTC.

The chain carries TRBV5-6 and TRBJ1-6; D call uncertain. Trimming removed 2 bases from V and 6 bases from J, with 6 bases in between. CDR1 is SGHDT, CDR2 YYEEEE, per germline. CDR3 size: 13 residues. CDR3 nucleotides: TGTGCCAGCAGCTTTAGATTTAATTCACCCCTCCACTTT. It yields the protein CASSFRFNSPLHF.

This clonotype was detected a few times. The chain is built from TRBV20-1 and TRBJ2-1; D call uncertain. The CDR3 sequence is 13 residues long. V shed 0 bases and J shed 11 bases, with 14 bases lying between them. Germline CDR1 reads DFQATT; CDR2 reads SNEGSKA (reference sequence). The CDR3 loop is CSARDPGGQQQFF. CDR3 bases: TGCAGTGCTAGAGATCCGGGTGGCCAGCAGCAGTTCTTC.

The CDR3, as DNA: TGCAGTGCTAGGGCTACTCCTAACACAGATACGCAGTATTTT. This codes for CSARATPNTDTQYF. The chain couples TRBV20-1 to TRBJ2-3; D gene unclear. CDR1 is DFQATT, CDR2 SNEGSKA, per germline (reference sequence). Trimming pared 3 bases from V and 2 bases from J, leaving 12 bases between. CDR3 length: 14 residues.

The CDR3 region is CASSRVVAAEQYF. CDR3 nucleotides: TGTGCCAGCTCACGCGTCGTCGCAGCCGAGCAGTACTTC. This chain joins TRBV18 and TRBJ2-7; no definite D call. The germline CDR1 and CDR2 sequences are KGHSH and LQKENI. This CDR3 comprises 13 residues. V was clipped by 4 bases and J by 6 bases, with 13 bases between them.